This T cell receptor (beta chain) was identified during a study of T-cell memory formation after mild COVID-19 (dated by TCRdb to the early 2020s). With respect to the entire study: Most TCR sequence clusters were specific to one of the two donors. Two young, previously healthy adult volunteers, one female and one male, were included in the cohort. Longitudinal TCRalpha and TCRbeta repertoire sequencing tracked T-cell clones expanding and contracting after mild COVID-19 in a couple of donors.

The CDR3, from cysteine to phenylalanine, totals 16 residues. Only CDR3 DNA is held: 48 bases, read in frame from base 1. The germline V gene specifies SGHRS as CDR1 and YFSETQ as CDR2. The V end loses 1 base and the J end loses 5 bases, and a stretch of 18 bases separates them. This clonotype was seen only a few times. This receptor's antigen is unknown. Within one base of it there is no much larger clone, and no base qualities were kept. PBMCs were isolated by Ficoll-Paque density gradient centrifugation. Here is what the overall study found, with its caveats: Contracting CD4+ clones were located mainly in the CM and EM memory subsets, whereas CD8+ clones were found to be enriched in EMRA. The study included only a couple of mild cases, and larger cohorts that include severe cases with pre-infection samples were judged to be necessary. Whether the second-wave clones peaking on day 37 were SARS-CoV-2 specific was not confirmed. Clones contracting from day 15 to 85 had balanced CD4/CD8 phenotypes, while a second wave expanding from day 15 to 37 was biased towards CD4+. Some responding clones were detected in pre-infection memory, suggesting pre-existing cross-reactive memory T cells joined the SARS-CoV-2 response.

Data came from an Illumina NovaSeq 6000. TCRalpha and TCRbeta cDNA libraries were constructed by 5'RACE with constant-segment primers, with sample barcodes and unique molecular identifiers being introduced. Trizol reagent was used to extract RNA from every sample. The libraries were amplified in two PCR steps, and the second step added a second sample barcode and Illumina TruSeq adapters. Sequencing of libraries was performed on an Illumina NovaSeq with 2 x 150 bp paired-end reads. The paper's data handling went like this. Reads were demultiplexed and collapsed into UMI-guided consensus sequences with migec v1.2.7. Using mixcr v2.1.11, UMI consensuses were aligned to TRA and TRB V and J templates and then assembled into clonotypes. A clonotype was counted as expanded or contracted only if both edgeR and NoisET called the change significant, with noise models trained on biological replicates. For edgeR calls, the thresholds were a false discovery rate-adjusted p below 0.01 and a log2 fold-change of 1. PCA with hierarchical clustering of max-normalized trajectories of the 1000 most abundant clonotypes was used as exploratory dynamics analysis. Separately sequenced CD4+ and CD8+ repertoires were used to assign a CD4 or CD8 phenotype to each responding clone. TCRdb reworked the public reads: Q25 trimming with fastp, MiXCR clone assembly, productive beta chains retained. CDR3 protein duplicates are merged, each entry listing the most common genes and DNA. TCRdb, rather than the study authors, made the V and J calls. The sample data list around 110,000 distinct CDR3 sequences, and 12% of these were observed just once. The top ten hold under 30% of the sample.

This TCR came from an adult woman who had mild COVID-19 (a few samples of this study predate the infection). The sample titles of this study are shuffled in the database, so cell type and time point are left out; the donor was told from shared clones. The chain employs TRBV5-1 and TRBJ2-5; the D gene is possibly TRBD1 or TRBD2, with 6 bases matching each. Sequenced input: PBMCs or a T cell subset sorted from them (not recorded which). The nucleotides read TGCGCCAGCAGCTTGAAGGGCGGGACATCGTTTGAGACCCAGTACTTC. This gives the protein CASSLKGGTSFETQYF.